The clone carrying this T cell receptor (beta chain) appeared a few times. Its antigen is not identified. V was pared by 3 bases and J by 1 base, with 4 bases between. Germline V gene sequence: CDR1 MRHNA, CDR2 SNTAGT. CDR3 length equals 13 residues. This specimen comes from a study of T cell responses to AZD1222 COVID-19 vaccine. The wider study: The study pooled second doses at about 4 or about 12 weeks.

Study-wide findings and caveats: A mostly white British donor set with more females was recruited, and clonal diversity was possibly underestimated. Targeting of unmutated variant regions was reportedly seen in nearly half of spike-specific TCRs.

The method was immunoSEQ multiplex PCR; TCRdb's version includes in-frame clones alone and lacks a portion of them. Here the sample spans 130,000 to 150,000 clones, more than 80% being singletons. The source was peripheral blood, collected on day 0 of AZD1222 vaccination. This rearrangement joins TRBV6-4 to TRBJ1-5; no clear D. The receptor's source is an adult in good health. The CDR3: CASSEGSNQPQHF. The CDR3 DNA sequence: TGTGCCAGCAGTGAAGGGAGCAATCAGCCCCAGCATTTT.